This entry is about one TCR beta chain. Authors' analysis steps: Reference gene primer amplification gave nucleated cell count estimates. The data were produced by immunoSEQ multiplex PCR, yet TCRdb's version contains in-frame clones alone and is incomplete. V and J calls and clone size are given by that table; D and trimming were obtained from the DNA. The sample has around 380,000 clones, around 87% seen once. Among Cohort 3 donors, those recovered had two negative PCRs, clearance, or symptom resolution. The sample is drawn from a study of blood T cell repertoires in COVID-19. Study details: T cells, B-cell-depleted T cells, or PBMCs provided the cDNA or gDNA that served as material.

The sequenced material came from PBMCs or T cells enriched from blood (not recorded which). This TCR came from a man aged 30-40 years who had recovered from COVID-19.

The CDR3 spells CSVGQGAESYTF. The CDR3 DNA sequence: TGCAGCGTTGGACAGGGGGCAGAGAGCTACACCTTC. The chain has TRBV29-1 and TRBJ1-2; TRBD1 aligns across 10 bases. This CDR3 region has 12 residues. CDR1 is SQVTM and CDR2 is ANQGSEA in the germline V gene. With 4 bases clipped from V and 9 bases from J, the junction kept 5 bases outside the gene matches.